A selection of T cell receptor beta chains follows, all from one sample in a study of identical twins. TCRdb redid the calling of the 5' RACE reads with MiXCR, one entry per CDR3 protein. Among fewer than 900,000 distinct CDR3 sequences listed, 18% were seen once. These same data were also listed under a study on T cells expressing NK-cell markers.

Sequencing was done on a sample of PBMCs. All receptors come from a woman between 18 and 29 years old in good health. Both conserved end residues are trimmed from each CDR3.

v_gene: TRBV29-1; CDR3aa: SVAVGYRGWTGELF
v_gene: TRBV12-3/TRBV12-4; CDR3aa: ASSPTFEAF
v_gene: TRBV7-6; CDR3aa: ASSQSGVHYEQY
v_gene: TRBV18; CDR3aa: ASSPRAQEGELF
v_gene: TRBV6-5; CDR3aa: ASSYALRGGEELF
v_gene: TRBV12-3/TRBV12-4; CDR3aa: ASSPNHEQY
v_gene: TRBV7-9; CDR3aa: ASSWDSEQF
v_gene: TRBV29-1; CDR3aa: SVEEGRGTNEKLF
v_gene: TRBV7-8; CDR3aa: ASSYGTGINEQF
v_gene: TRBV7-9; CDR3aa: ASSFPDRAYGYT
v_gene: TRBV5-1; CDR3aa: ASSPFPYSYEQY
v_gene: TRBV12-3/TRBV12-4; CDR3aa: ASTRSPTPTQY
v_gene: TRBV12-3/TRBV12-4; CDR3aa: ASSRGLAGGQDTQY
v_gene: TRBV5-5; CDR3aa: ASSLGTKDYEQY
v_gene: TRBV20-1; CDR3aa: SASGDYLTYEQY
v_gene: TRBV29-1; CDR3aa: SVEGRQGGNIQY
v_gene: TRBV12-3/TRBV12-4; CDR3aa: ASSPAFLQY
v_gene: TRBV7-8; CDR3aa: ASSSNRAGELF
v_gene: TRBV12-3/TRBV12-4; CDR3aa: ASRPGGDTEAF
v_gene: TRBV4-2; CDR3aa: ASSQEAGSINTEAF
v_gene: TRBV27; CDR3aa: ASSLGLAMTSGDTQY
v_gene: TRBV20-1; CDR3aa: SALKEAVTDTQY
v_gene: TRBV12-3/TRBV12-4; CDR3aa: ASSFWDTVLNNYGYT
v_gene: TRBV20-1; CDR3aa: SAREGLDNQPQH
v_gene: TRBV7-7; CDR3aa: ASSPDRGNEQF
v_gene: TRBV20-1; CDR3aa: SAVTVGGTEAF
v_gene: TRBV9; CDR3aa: ASSGMPGPSYEQY
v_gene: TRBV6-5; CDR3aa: ASSYSSSSSYNEQF
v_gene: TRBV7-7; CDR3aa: ASSLRTGLDEQY
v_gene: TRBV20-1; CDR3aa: SARNRGTEAF
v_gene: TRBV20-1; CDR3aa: SARGLAGDPGELF